These 21 T cell receptor beta chains share one sample of origin, sequenced in a study of TIL therapy for anti-PD-1-resistant metastatic lung cancer. The immunoSEQ assay was v3. The repertoire was sequenced with immunoSEQ multiplex PCR; TCRdb's copy has only in-frame clones and lacks some. The repertoire includes tens of thousands of clones, roughly 85% of them detected once, and about 5% sits in the top ten. Stated time point: pre-treatment sample, taken before nivolumab and TIL therapy. Sequences were derived from blood, sampled at baseline. These receptor sequences come from a woman aged 30 to 85 with non-small cell lung cancer.

The chain recombines TRBV7-2 with TRBJ2-1; D is possibly TRBD1 (5 bases). This CDR3 comprises 15 residues. Trimming took 2 bases from V and 5 from J, leaving 13 bases between them. The germline CDR1 and CDR2 sequences are SGHTA and FQGNSA. Written as DNA, the CDR3 is TGTGCCAGCAGCTTATGGGCAGGGAACCACAATGAGCAGTTCTTC. It encodes CASSLWAGNHNEQFF.

This clone was seen once. The V and J genes are TRBV11-2 and TRBJ2-3, with TRBD2 matching 9 bases. The germline gives CDR1 SGHAT, CDR2 FQNNGV. The junction had 8 bases not matched to a gene; V was cut back by 4 bases and J by 0 bases. The CDR3 is 17 residues long. The CDR3 here is CASSSLGLAASTDTQYF. The CDR3 nucleotides read TGTGCCAGCAGCTCCCTGGGACTAGCCGCTAGCACAGATACGCAGTATTTT.

This chain joins TRBV10-2 and TRBJ1-6, with D tentatively TRBD1 (6 bases). V lost 0 bases, J lost 9 bases, and 18 bases lay in between. The CDR3 has 17 amino acids. Germline CDR1 WSHSY, CDR2 SAAADI. The CDR3 nucleotides read TGCGCCAGCAGTGAGTCGATGATCGGGGGCTGGGGTTCACCCCTCCACTTT. Encoded protein: CASSESMIGGWGSPLHF.

The chain couples TRBV18 to TRBJ2-7; the D is unclear. Between the trimmed V and J ends, which lost 3 bases and 3 bases, there was a span of 6 bases. The germline V gene encodes CDR1 KGHSH and CDR2 LQKENI. This CDR3 spans 12 amino acids. The CDR3 loop is CASSPLGYEQYF. The CDR3 DNA reads TGTGCCAGCTCACCGTTGGGCTACGAGCAGTACTTC. The full variable domain, rest sourced from reference TRBV18 and TRBJ2-7, is NAGVMQNPRHLVRRRGQEARLRCSPMKGHSHVYWYRQLPEEGLKFMVYLQKENIIDESGMPKERFSAEFPKEGPSILRIQQVVRGDSAAYFCASSPLGYEQYFGPGTRLTVT.

The chain couples TRBV5-6 to TRBJ1-2, with 8 nucleotides matching TRBD1. Germline V lookup: CDR1 SGHDT, CDR2 YYEEEE. The CDR3 is made up of 13 amino acids. Trimming at V came to 4 bases and at J to 8 bases, leaving 7 bases not matched to a gene. CDR3 residues: CASSEDRVRGYTF. DNA of the CDR3: TGTGCCAGCAGCGAGGACAGGGTGAGGGGCTACACCTTC.

The chain is built from TRBV5-1 and TRBJ1-1; D is possibly TRBD1 (6 bases). The ends were cut back, 4 bases at V and 5 bases at J, with 12 bases in the middle. CDR3 length: 13 amino acids. CDR1 is SGHRS and CDR2 is YFSETQ in the germline V gene. The CDR3 region is CASSAGHLTEAFF. The CDR3 DNA sequence: TGCGCCAGCAGCGCGGGACACCTGACTGAAGCTTTCTTT.

The count of this clone is one. The rearrangement links TRBV19 to TRBJ2-1; TRBD2 matches 7 bases. CDR3 size: 15 residues. V dropped 5 bases and J dropped 8; count of bases not matched to a gene: 12. Germline CDR1 reads LNHDA; CDR2 reads SQIVND (reference sequence). Written as DNA, the CDR3 is TGTGCCAGTAGTTCGAATCGGGGAGGGGAAGATGAGCAGTTCTTC. Protein sequence: CASSSNRGGEDEQFF.

The sample holds a few counts of this clone. This rearrangement joins TRBV28 to TRBJ1-1; 7 nucleotides match TRBD1. In germline, CDR1 is MDHEN, CDR2 SYDVKM. Losses at the gene ends were 10 bases for V and 1 base for J; bases not matched to a gene: 9. The CDR3 loop spans 14 amino acids. The CDR3, as DNA: TGTGCCATCAAACTGGGGGACAGGAACACTGAAGCTTTCTTT. Residues: CAIKLGDRNTEAFF. The variable domain in full, with the rest retrieved from reference TRBV28 and TRBJ1-1, is DVKVTQSSRYLVKRTGEKVFLECVQDMDHENMFWYRQDPGLGLRLIYFSYDVKMKEKGDIPEGYSVSREKKERFSLILESASTNQTSMYLCAIKLGDRNTEAFFGQGTRLTVV.

In this sample, this clone turned up a few times. The chain employs TRBV5-1 and TRBJ1-1, with D unclear. This CDR3 comprises 13 residues. In germline, CDR1 is SGHRS, CDR2 YFSETQ. Deletions cut 0 bases from V and 1 base from J, with 4 bases between. CDR3: CASSLARNTEAFF. The CDR3 DNA reads TGCGCCAGCAGCTTGGCTAGGAACACTGAAGCTTTCTTT.

The chain uses TRBV6-4 and TRBJ1-2, with TRBD1 identical over 9 bases. The CDR3 extends over 16 amino acids. V trimming: 6 bases; J trimming: 5 bases; junction bases outside the gene matches: 13. CDR1 MRHNA and CDR2 SNTAGT come from the germline V gene. The CDR3 region has the DNA TGTGCCAGCAGCGATCCGGGACAGGGCGCGTCTTATGGCTACACCTTC. Protein product: CASSDPGQGASYGYTF.

The V call is TRBV20-1, the J call TRBJ2-1; either TRBD1 or TRBD2 may supply D (5 bases each). Germline V gene sequence: CDR1 DFQATT, CDR2 SNEGSKA (reference sequence). The germline V and J ends were trimmed by 4 bases and 10 bases, with 11 bases remaining between them. The CDR3 runs to 11 residues. Here the CDR3 DNA reads TGCAGTGCTACACCGGGGCGGGAGCAGTTCTTC. It yields the protein CSATPGREQFF.

The chain links TRBV7-7 to TRBJ2-7, with TRBD1 matching 9 bases. Germline CDR1 and CDR2: SSHAT and FNYEAQ (reference sequence). V lost 5 bases and J lost 3; bases outside the gene matches: 2. The CDR3 sequence is 13 residues long. The DNA of the CDR3 is TGTGCCAGCAGCATGGGACAGGGCTACGAGCAGTACTTC. This codes for CASSMGQGYEQYF.

This clone was counted a few times. The rearrangement uses TRBV18 and TRBJ2-1; the match to TRBD1 covers 10 bases. This CDR3 comprises 17 residues. The J segment lost 6 bases and the V segment lost 1 base, leaving 9 bases of the junction unmatched. The germline V gene encodes CDR1 KGHSH and CDR2 LQKENI. The CDR3 DNA reads TGTGCCAGCTCACCACGGGGCCGGGACAGGGGTTTCAATGAGCAGTTCTTC. Protein product: CASSPRGRDRGFNEQFF. The full variable domain, completed using reference TRBV18 and TRBJ2-1, is NAGVMQNPRHLVRRRGQEARLRCSPMKGHSHVYWYRQLPEEGLKFMVYLQKENIIDESGMPKERFSAEFPKEGPSILRIQQVVRGDSAAYFCASSPRGRDRGFNEQFFGPGTRLTVL.

This chain joins TRBV19 and TRBJ2-7; 8 nucleotides align to TRBD2. CDR1 and CDR2 (germline): LNHDA, SQIVND (reference sequence). There are 11 residues in the CDR3. The junction had 3 bases not matched to a gene; V was cut back by 8 bases and J by 6 bases. This CDR3 is CASRGGLEQYF. The CDR3 DNA sequence: TGTGCCAGTCGGGGGGGACTCGAGCAGTACTTC. The full variable domain, rest sourced from reference TRBV19 and TRBJ2-7, is DGGITQSPKYLFRKEGQNVTLSCEQNLNHDAMYWYRQDPGQGLRLIYYSQIVNDFQKGDIAEGYSVSREKKESFPLTVTSAQKNPTAFYLCASRGGLEQYFGPGTRLTVT.

The chain recombines TRBV6-5 with TRBJ1-2; weak D call: TRBD1 (5 bases). The CDR3 totals 14 residues. Germline V lookup: CDR1 MNHEY, CDR2 SVGAGI. Between the trimmed V and J ends, which lost 7 bases and 6 bases, there was a span of 18 bases. The CDR3 reads CASTRGEGNNGYTF. DNA of the CDR3: TGTGCCAGCACCCGGGGGGAGGGTAATAATGGCTACACCTTC.

Only a few counts were recorded for this clone. The chain employs TRBV7-2 and TRBJ1-2; tentative D call: TRBD1 (6 bases). Germline-derived CDR1 and CDR2 are SGHTA and FQGNSA. V was shortened by 2 bases and J by 5 bases, with 12 bases between the two germline ends. The CDR3 runs to 14 residues. The CDR3 reads CASSLPGERYGYTF. CDR3 sequence (DNA): TGTGCCAGCAGCTTACCAGGGGAACGGTATGGCTACACCTTC. Full variable domain (missing parts from reference TRBV7-2 and TRBJ1-2): GAGVSQSPSNKVTEKGKDVELRCDPISGHTALYWYRQSLGQGLEFLIYFQGNSAPDKSGLPSDRFSAERTGGSVSTLTIQRTQQEDSAVYLCASSLPGERYGYTFGSGTRLTVV.

This clone showed up just a few times. The gene calls are TRBV27 and TRBJ1-2; TRBD1 matches at 8 bases. Germline V CDR1 and CDR2: MNHEY, SMNVEV (reference sequence). This CDR3 has 13 residues. V lost 5 bases and J lost 7; bases outside the gene matches: 6. The CDR3 region is CASSRIQGGGYTF. The DNA for the CDR3 is TGTGCCAGCAGTCGCATACAGGGGGGTGGCTACACCTTC.

As to this clone: The junction departs from germline at one end; a sequencing error may be responsible. V usage is TRBV10-2 and J usage is TRBJ1-1; D gene ambiguous. This CDR3 comprises 13 residues. Germline values: CDR1 WSHSY, CDR2 SAAADI. The CDR3: CASRRGGNAEAFF. As DNA, the CDR3 is TGCGCCAGCAGAAGAGGAGGGAACGCTGAAGCTTTCTTT.

The sample holds a few counts of this clone. V is TRBV6-4 and J is TRBJ2-2; D gene ambiguous. Germline V gives CDR1 MRHNA, CDR2 SNTAGT. The CDR3 length is 14 residues. The V and J ends lost 7 bases and 1 base respectively, with 10 bases between them. CDR3 residues: CASKSSRNTGELFF. In nucleotides, the CDR3 is TGTGCCAGCAAGTCATCGAGGAACACCGGGGAGCTGTTTTTT.

V and J are TRBV20-1 and TRBJ2-5; no clear D. The V and J ends lost 0 bases and 4 bases respectively, with 3 bases between them. In germline, CDR1 is DFQATT, CDR2 SNEGSKA (reference sequence). This CDR3 is 11 amino acids long. The CDR3 loop reads CSARDRETQYF. The CDR3 nucleotides read TGCAGTGCTAGAGATCGAGAGACCCAGTACTTC.

The chain carries TRBV19 and TRBJ2-5; 9 bases agree with TRBD1. After removal of 6 bases from V and 5 bases from J, the junction contained 10 bases not matched to a gene. The germline V gene has CDR1 LNHDA and CDR2 SQIVND (reference sequence). The CDR3 has 15 amino acids. The CDR3 loop reads CASSLTTGGGETQYF. The CDR3 region has the DNA TGTGCCAGTAGCCTAACAACAGGGGGCGGGGAGACCCAGTACTTC.